The entry below gives a single T cell receptor (beta chain) sequence along with its context. Which antigen it targets is not known. One base away there is no much larger clone; base qualities are not given. These data belong to a study of T cell responses to AZD1222 COVID-19 vaccine (dated by TCRdb to the early 2020s). For the wider study: AZD1222 recipients whose second dose came at about 4 weeks and those whose second dose came at about 12 weeks were combined into one group, since spike-specific TCR depth and breadth did not differ between the two schedules. TCR sequencing covered more than 230 trial participants: 200 to 220 given two doses of AZD1222 and around 25 given two doses of MenACWY control vaccine. Trial participants were enrolled by age into 18-55, 56-69 and 70-plus year subgroups, with about 150, 28 and 57 TCR-sequenced participants respectively. On the study overall, not on this receptor specifically: CD4 TCRs associated with the vaccine covered the entire spike protein, and the dominant responses were in regions 160-218 and 743-854. Conclusions about previously exposed vaccinees were limited because only six AZD1222 recipients were SARS-CoV-2 seropositive at baseline. Participants were mostly white British, with more females than males. The authors suggested clonal diversity may have been underestimated. Reportedly, almost half of the unique spike-specific TCRs recognized epitopes lying outside the regions that are mutated in the B.1.351 and B.1.1.7 variants. The 56-69-year group was small, and its depth increase did not reach significance, likely because of low power. After two AZD1222 doses, both the breadth and the depth of spike-specific TCRs were significantly higher than at day 0 and than in MenACWY recipients. Because no day 14 peak-response samples were available, repertoires were characterized only after the peak T cell response.

The CDR3 regions of human TCRbeta chains were subjected to immunosequencing. As for the original processing: Repertoire TCRs were matched against a reference library of SARS-CoV-2-specific TCRs generated with the MIRA antigen-specificity platform. Breadth was defined as the fraction of unique TCRs that were SARS-CoV-2-associated. Depth was defined as the fraction of total T cells that were SARS-CoV-2-associated. Using the MIRA data, each spike-specific TCR was assigned both to the spike region to which the TCR was reactive and to a CD4 or CD8 class. Log10-transformed breadth and depth values were compared by one-way ANOVA with Sidak's multiple comparisons tests. This immuneACCESS table, as held by TCRdb, lists in-frame sequences with V and J called but not all clones. Of the missing ones, under half trace to an unresolved V gene in checked studies; the others have no known cause. V and J calls plus clone size are reproduced from that table; the DNA served to infer D and trimming. Here the sample has 100,000 to 130,000 clones; around 83% occur a single time. The top ten clonotypes cover approximately 3.3% of the sample.

The germline V gene (reference sequence) sets CDR1 to DFQATT and CDR2 to SNEGSKA. Reading from cysteine to phenylalanine, the CDR3 counts 11 amino acids. Only the CDR3 DNA is retained, 33 bases long and in frame from the first base. V is clipped by 0 bases and J by 7 bases, and the sequence between their germline boundaries is 4 bases long. In the paper's terms, the time point label means: baseline before first vaccination. Samples from vaccinated people were obtained from the UK trials COV001 and COV002, which included a single-blind randomized controlled phase 2/3 trial of AZD1222 (ChAdOx1 nCoV-19) in healthy adults. Trial participant PBMC samples were collected at day 0 and day 28 after the second dose for TCRbeta chain sequencing.

The sample here was peripheral blood, taken on day 0 of AZD1222 vaccination. The rearrangement joined TRBV20-1 to TRBJ2-4; the D gene identity is not certain. The receptor's source is an adult in good health. The nucleotides read TGCAGTGCTAGAGATTGGAACATTCAGTACTTC. Translation gives CSARDWNIQYF.